This TCR beta chain was recorded in a study of response to subunit inactivated influenza vaccine. Study conclusions and caveats: The authors put forward the suggestion that each seasonal influenza vaccination may bring in only a limited number of new T cells.

Each CDR3 protein gets one entry after TCRdb re-called the RT-PCR reads with MiXCR. This table holds about 160,000 distinct CDR3 sequences, roughly 11% found once. The germline V gene encodes CDR1 SGHTA and CDR2 FQGNSA. CDR3 length equals 16 residues. The V and J ends lost 5 bases and 7 bases respectively, with 21 bases between them. Ten or more counts support this clonotype. The antigen remains undetermined. This chain uses TRBV7-2 with TRBJ2-1; no firm D call. The origin of this receptor is a man between 45 and 60 years old who received an inactivated influenza vaccine. Sequencing was performed on non-naive T cells sorted from PBMCs, taken roughly 48 days after vaccination. CDR3 in amino acids: CASSPHGGLLRNEQFF. DNA for the CDR3: TGTGCCAGCAGCCCCCATGGCGGCCTACTGAGGAATGAGCAGTTCTTC. Together with reference TRBV7-2 and TRBJ2-1, the CDR3 gives the full variable domain: GAGVSQSPSNKVTEKGKDVELRCDPISGHTALYWYRQSLGQGLEFLIYFQGNSAPDKSGLPSDRFSAERTGGSVSTLTIQRTQQEDSAVYLCASSPHGGLLRNEQFFGPGTRLTVL.